This T cell receptor (beta chain) was captured by sequencing in a study of beta chain features in type 1 diabetes listed by TCRdb under 2018. With regard to the full study: Mean age, gender distribution, total cell number and subset yield did not differ between patients and healthy donors. Across all samples, some 99 million sorted cells were examined, and cell number per subset correlated strongly with RNA yield. In the study, TCRB repertoires of sorted circulating CD4+ T cell subsets from recently diagnosed type 1 diabetes patients were compared with those of matched healthy donors. Regulatory and stem cell-like memory subsets were isolated from only 8 patients and 8 healthy donors, whereas naive and central memory subsets came from all 30 or so donors.

From a lookup of the germline V gene, CDR1 and CDR2 are SGDLS and YYNGEE. The trim is 0 bases for V and 6 bases for J, with a gap of 10 bases between the germline ends. Including cysteine and phenylalanine, the CDR3 has 13 amino acids. Of all the DNA, just the CDR3 is kept, 39 bases in frame from base 1. Overall study results and their limits: Only small numbers of individuals were included in the HLA sub-analyses, which left unresolved whether HLA type had any influence on TCRB rearrangement. PCR might favor shorter templates, but patient and control samples were amplified and corrected together, so any skew would affect both groups equally. Naive, central memory and regulatory TCRB repertoires appeared to be more alike among patients than among healthy donors. Because cDNA was sequenced instead of genomic DNA, highly expressing activated cells could be over-represented, though the groups showed no difference in activation or CD3 levels. Fewer insertions and more nucleotide deletions at VDJ recombination sites were observed in patients with type 1 diabetes, implying thymic rearrangement abnormalities. Type 1 diabetes patients showed a moderate but significant shortening of TCRB CDR3 length in all four CD4+ subsets.

A single peripheral blood draw of around 0.11 L on average was collected from each donor into heparinised tubes. Using a panel that included CD45RO, CCR7, CD25, CD127, CD95 and CD27, naive, central memory, regulatory and stem cell-like memory CD4+ T cells were sorted on a BD FACSAria II. Every sorted population had a purity above 95%. PBMCs were isolated immediately by Lymphoprep density gradient centrifugation and stained directly without culture. So that batch effects would be minimized, each experiment stained and sorted samples in pairs, pairing one healthy donor with one patient. This clone was counted only a few times. The clone's antigen remains unknown. No much larger clone is present one base from it, and per-base qualities are unavailable. All of the isolated RNA was reverse transcribed with the High Capacity cDNA Reverse Transcription Kit, so expressed TCRB transcripts were sequenced. Deep immunoSEQ sequencing was applied to naive, central memory and regulatory T cell samples, giving an average of approximately 4 million total reads per sample. Sorted cells were lysed in RLT buffer, and RNA was extracted using DNase-treated RNeasy Micro or Mini kits according to cell number. Each cell subset was processed on its own to prevent cross-contamination, while patient and healthy donor samples were processed together. The immunoSEQ multiplex PCR was used to amplify TCRB sequences from cDNA, generating 87-bp fragments that spanned the CDR3 region. The amplicons were sequenced using the Illumina HiSeq platform. In the original analysis: Synthetic template baselines were used to correct PCR bias computationally, reads within Hamming distance 2 were collapsed, and singletons that could not be merged were discarded. Reads were aligned against IMGT to assign V, D and J genes, CDR3 length and insertions or deletions at six rearrangement sites. Clonotype counts were normalized to sorted cell number within each subset before computing true diversity and Gini coefficients with the tcR R package. The overlap coefficient, calculated on TCRB nucleotide sequences, was used to measure repertoire sharing. Out-of-frame TCRB sequences from naive cells were analyzed as a proxy for the pre-selection repertoire. TCRdb stores this immuneACCESS table with in-frame sequences only. Part of the clones is absent; in the studies checked, under half of the shortfall reflects unresolved V genes, and no reason is known for the rest. The DNA was the basis for D and trimming; V, J and clone size are from that table. Here the sample has some 250,000 clones; about a tenth occur a single time. More than 0.015% of the sample is held by the ten biggest clonotypes.

The V gene is TRBV9 and the J gene is TRBJ2-7, with the D gene call left open. The receptor was isolated from a young man with type 1 diabetes. Sequencing was carried out using naive CD4+ T cells from blood. The label giving this sample's cell subset or site can be read as: true naive CD4+ T cells. The DNA reads TGTGCCAGCAGCGTAGCCCCCTCTCGCGAGCAGTACTTC. Translated, this is CASSVAPSREQYF.